This is a list of T cell receptor beta chains from one sample in a study of T cell responses to AZD1222 COVID-19 vaccine. The data were produced by immunoSEQ multiplex PCR, yet TCRdb's version contains in-frame clones alone and is incomplete. The table lists about 120,000 clones, around nine tenths of them singletons. The material sequenced was peripheral blood, taken on day 0 of MenACWY control vaccination. These receptors were obtained from an adult in good health. CDR3s include the opening cysteine and the closing phenylalanine or tryptophan. Part of the rows lack a size; the others show once, few, many or a class for expanded clones.

j_call: TRBJ2-5; clone_size: .; v_call: TRBV7-2; cdr3_length: 15; cdr3_aa: CASAGTGTGAWSQYF
j_call: TRBJ2-1; clone_size: .; v_call: TRBV7-6; cdr3_length: 14; cdr3_aa: CASSLGTQYNEQFF
j_call: TRBJ1-6; clone_size: .; v_call: TRBV28; cdr3_length: 14; cdr3_aa: CASRSTGYNSPLHF
j_call: TRBJ2-1; clone_size: .; v_call: TRBV27; cdr3_length: 12; cdr3_aa: CASRLAGTEQFF
j_call: TRBJ2-3; clone_size: .; v_call: TRBV3-1/TRBV3-2; cdr3_length: 13; cdr3_aa: CASSYQGTDTQYF
j_call: TRBJ2-5; clone_size: once; v_call: TRBV12-3/TRBV12-4; cdr3_length: 13; cdr3_aa: CASSLNGEETQYF
j_call: TRBJ2-3; clone_size: .; v_call: TRBV24-1; cdr3_length: 13; cdr3_aa: CATSPGLAFTQYF
j_call: TRBJ2-7; clone_size: .; v_call: TRBV5-5; cdr3_length: 14; cdr3_aa: CASEMDQRTYEQYF
j_call: TRBJ2-7; clone_size: once; v_call: TRBV6-5; cdr3_length: 15; cdr3_aa: CATQGLAHNTYEQYF
j_call: TRBJ1-1; clone_size: .; v_call: TRBV30; cdr3_length: 10; cdr3_aa: CACSRTEAFF
j_call: TRBJ1-2; clone_size: few; v_call: TRBV6-5; cdr3_length: 13; cdr3_aa: CASSSMRTVGYTF
j_call: TRBJ1-1; clone_size: .; v_call: TRBV5-1; cdr3_length: 13; cdr3_aa: CASSPDRGTEAFF
j_call: TRBJ2-7; clone_size: .; v_call: TRBV10-3; cdr3_length: 12; cdr3_aa: CAITSNGGEQYF
j_call: TRBJ1-5; clone_size: once; v_call: TRBV10-2; cdr3_length: 12; cdr3_aa: CASGTDFWPQHF
j_call: TRBJ1-4; clone_size: .; v_call: TRBV5-4; cdr3_length: 14; cdr3_aa: CASSSGQGAEKLFF
j_call: TRBJ2-7; clone_size: once; v_call: TRBV30; cdr3_length: 14; cdr3_aa: CAWASRDPSYEQYF
j_call: TRBJ2-1; clone_size: .; v_call: TRBV9; cdr3_length: 12; cdr3_aa: CASSVGINEQFF
j_call: TRBJ2-3; clone_size: .; v_call: TRBV11-3; cdr3_length: 13; cdr3_aa: CASSLLETDTQYF
j_call: TRBJ2-2; clone_size: .; v_call: TRBV11-3; cdr3_length: 14; cdr3_aa: CASSLTTNTGELFF
j_call: TRBJ1-4; clone_size: .; v_call: TRBV7-9; cdr3_length: 13; cdr3_aa: CASSPQGNEKLFF
j_call: TRBJ2-6; clone_size: .; v_call: TRBV10-3; cdr3_length: 15; cdr3_aa: CAISEKGSGANVLTF
j_call: TRBJ2-1; clone_size: .; v_call: TRBV5-4; cdr3_length: 15; cdr3_aa: CASSLGLAASNEQFF
j_call: TRBJ2-7; clone_size: once; v_call: TRBV2; cdr3_length: 13; cdr3_aa: CASSAGGSYEQYF
j_call: TRBJ1-1; clone_size: .; v_call: TRBV28; cdr3_length: 17; cdr3_aa: CASSLWGTGTPNTEAFF
j_call: TRBJ2-7; clone_size: .; v_call: TRBV5-6; cdr3_length: 14; cdr3_aa: CASSFGGGTYEQYF
j_call: TRBJ2-7; clone_size: .; v_call: TRBV7-2; cdr3_length: 13; cdr3_aa: CASSLGPPNEQYF
j_call: TRBJ2-7; clone_size: .; v_call: TRBV2; cdr3_length: 18; cdr3_aa: CASSRGASRGTTREGQYF
j_call: TRBJ1-2; clone_size: once; v_call: TRBV24-1; cdr3_length: 16; cdr3_aa: CATSELTTGGLSGYTF
j_call: TRBJ2-7; clone_size: .; v_call: TRBV6-5; cdr3_length: 15; cdr3_aa: CASSQGGTGPYEQYF
j_call: TRBJ1-2; clone_size: .; v_call: TRBV10-3; cdr3_length: 15; cdr3_aa: CAISDLGQGPYGYTF
j_call: TRBJ2-1; clone_size: .; v_call: TRBV7-9; cdr3_length: 16; cdr3_aa: CASSTRTSGRTGEQFF
j_call: TRBJ2-3; clone_size: .; v_call: TRBV5-1; cdr3_length: 14; cdr3_aa: CASSSGTFRDTQYF